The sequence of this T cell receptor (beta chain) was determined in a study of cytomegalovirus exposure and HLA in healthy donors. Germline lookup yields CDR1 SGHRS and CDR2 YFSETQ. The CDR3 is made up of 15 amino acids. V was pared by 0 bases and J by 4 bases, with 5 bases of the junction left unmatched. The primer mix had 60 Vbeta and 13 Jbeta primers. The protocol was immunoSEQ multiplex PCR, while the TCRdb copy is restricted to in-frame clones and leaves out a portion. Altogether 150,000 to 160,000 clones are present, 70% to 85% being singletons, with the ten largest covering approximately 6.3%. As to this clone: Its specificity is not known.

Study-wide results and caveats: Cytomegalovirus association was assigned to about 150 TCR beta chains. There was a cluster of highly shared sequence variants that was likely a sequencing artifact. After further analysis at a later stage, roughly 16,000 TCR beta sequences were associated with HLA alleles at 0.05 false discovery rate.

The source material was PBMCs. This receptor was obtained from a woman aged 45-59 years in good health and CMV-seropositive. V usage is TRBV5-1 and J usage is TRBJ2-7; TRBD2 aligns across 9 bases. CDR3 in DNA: TGCGCCAGCAGCTTGGGGCGGGGGGGCCGATACGAGCAGTACTTC. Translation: CASSLGRGGRYEQYF.